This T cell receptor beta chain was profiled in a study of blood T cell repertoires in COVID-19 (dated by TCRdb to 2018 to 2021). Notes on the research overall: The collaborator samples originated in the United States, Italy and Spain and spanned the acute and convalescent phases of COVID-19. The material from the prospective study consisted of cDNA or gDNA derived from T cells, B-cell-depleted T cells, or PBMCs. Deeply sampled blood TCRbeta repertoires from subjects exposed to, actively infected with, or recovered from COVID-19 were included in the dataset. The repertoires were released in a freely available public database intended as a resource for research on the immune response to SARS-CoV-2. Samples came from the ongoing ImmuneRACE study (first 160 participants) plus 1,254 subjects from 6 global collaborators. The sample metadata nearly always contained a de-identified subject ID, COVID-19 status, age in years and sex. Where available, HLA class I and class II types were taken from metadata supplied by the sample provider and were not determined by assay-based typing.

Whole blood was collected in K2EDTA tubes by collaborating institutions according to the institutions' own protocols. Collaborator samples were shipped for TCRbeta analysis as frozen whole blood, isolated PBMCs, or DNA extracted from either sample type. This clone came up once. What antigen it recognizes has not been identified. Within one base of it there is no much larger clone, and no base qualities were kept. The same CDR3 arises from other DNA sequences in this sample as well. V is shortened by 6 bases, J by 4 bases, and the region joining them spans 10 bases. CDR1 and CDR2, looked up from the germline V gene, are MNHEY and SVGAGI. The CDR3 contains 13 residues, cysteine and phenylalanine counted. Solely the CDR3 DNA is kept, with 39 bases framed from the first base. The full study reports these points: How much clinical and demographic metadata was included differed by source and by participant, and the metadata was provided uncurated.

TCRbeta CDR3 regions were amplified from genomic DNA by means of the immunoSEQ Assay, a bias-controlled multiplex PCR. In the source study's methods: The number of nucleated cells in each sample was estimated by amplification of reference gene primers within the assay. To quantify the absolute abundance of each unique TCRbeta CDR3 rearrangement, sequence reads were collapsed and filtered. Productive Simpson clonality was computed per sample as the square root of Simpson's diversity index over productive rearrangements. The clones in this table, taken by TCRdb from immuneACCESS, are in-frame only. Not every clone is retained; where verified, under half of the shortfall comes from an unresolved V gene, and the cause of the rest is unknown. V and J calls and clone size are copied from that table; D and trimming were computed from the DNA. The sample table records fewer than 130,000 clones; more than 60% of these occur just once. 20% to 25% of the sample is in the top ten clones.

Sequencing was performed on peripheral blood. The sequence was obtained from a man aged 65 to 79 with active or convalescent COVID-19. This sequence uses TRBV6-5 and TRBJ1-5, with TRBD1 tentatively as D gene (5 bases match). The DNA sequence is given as TGTGCCAGCAGCCCCGACAGAAATCAGCCCCAGCATTTT. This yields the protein CASSPDRNQPQHF.